A single sample is the source of the 7 T cell receptor beta chains below, sequenced in a study of T cells in tumors after PD-1 blockade. Clones were read by immunoSEQ multiplex PCR, and TCRdb kept only the in-frame ones, dropping some. The table includes 11,000 to 15,000 clones, roughly two thirds detected once. The sample was tumor tissue, taken after anti-PD-1 treatment. These receptors all stem from a human donor with cutaneous squamous cell carcinoma.

This clone was recorded once. V and J are TRBV7-2 and TRBJ2-2, with 10 bases fitting TRBD1. This CDR3 comprises 16 residues. Per the germline V gene, CDR1 is SGHTA and CDR2 is FQGNSA. J gave up 5 bases and V 0 bases, and 3 bases lay outside the gene matches. The CDR3 DNA reads TGTGCCAGCAGCTTAGCGGGACAGGGGAGGACCGGGGAGCTGTTTTTT. Translation gives CASSLAGQGRTGELFF.

The chain carries TRBV21-1 and TRBJ2-5; whether TRBD1, the table's D call, matches the DNA was not checked. TRBV21-1 is tagged as a pseudogene. The CDR3 is 13 residues long. CDR3: CASWKSGDETQYF. In DNA form, the CDR3 reads TGTGCCAGCTGGAAGTCAGGGGATGAGACCCAGTACTTC.

The chain carries TRBV7-9 and TRBJ2-6, with unresolved D. V lost 3 bases, J lost 4 bases, and 4 bases lay in between. Germline V gives CDR1 SEHNR, CDR2 FQNEAQ (reference sequence). The CDR3 sequence is 13 residues long. Here the CDR3 reads CASSFSGANVLTF. The DNA for the CDR3 is TGTGCCAGCAGCTTTTCCGGGGCCAACGTCCTGACTTTC.

The J gene is TRBJ2-7, the V gene TRBV6-5; 8 bases are a match to TRBD1. After removal of 8 bases from V and 3 bases from J, the junction contained 9 bases not matched to a gene. Looked up from germline, CDR1 is MNHEY and CDR2 is SVGAGI. The CDR3 runs 14 residues. Written as DNA, the CDR3 is TGTGCCAGCGGGATTGACAGGGGAATCTACGAGCAGTACTTC. This sequence encodes CASGIDRGIYEQYF.

V is TRBV6-5 and J is TRBJ2-1, with a weak D call TRBD2 (6 bases). Germline V lookup: CDR1 MNHEY, CDR2 SVGAGI. This CDR3 is built from 15 residues. Trimming pared 5 bases from V and 7 bases from J, leaving 18 bases between. CDR3 loop: CASSPRLVQGNEQFF. Written as DNA, the CDR3 is TGTGCCAGCAGTCCGAGACTAGTTCAGGGTAATGAGCAGTTCTTC.

This clone was found a few times. The junction departs from the called germline gene at one end, perhaps through a read error. The chain combines TRBV7-8 with TRBJ2-1, with 12 bases identical to TRBD2. This CDR3 spans 13 amino acids. CDR1 SGHVS and CDR2 FQNEAQ come from the germline V gene. The CDR3 region has the DNA TGTGCCAGCAGCCGGCTAGCGGGAGGGCCCGGACTCTTC. Amino acid sequence: CASSRLAGGPGLF.

The sample holds a few counts of this clone. The V and J genes are TRBV7-2 and TRBJ1-6; 9 nucleotides line up with TRBD1. V lost 5 bases and J lost 10; bases outside the gene matches: 9. CDR3 length equals 15 residues. Germline V gene lookup returns CDR1 SGHTA and CDR2 FQGNSA. CDR3 nucleotides: TGTGCCAGCAGCCTAACACAGGGGGCAAGCTCACCCCTCCACTTT. Protein product: CASSLTQGASSPLHF.